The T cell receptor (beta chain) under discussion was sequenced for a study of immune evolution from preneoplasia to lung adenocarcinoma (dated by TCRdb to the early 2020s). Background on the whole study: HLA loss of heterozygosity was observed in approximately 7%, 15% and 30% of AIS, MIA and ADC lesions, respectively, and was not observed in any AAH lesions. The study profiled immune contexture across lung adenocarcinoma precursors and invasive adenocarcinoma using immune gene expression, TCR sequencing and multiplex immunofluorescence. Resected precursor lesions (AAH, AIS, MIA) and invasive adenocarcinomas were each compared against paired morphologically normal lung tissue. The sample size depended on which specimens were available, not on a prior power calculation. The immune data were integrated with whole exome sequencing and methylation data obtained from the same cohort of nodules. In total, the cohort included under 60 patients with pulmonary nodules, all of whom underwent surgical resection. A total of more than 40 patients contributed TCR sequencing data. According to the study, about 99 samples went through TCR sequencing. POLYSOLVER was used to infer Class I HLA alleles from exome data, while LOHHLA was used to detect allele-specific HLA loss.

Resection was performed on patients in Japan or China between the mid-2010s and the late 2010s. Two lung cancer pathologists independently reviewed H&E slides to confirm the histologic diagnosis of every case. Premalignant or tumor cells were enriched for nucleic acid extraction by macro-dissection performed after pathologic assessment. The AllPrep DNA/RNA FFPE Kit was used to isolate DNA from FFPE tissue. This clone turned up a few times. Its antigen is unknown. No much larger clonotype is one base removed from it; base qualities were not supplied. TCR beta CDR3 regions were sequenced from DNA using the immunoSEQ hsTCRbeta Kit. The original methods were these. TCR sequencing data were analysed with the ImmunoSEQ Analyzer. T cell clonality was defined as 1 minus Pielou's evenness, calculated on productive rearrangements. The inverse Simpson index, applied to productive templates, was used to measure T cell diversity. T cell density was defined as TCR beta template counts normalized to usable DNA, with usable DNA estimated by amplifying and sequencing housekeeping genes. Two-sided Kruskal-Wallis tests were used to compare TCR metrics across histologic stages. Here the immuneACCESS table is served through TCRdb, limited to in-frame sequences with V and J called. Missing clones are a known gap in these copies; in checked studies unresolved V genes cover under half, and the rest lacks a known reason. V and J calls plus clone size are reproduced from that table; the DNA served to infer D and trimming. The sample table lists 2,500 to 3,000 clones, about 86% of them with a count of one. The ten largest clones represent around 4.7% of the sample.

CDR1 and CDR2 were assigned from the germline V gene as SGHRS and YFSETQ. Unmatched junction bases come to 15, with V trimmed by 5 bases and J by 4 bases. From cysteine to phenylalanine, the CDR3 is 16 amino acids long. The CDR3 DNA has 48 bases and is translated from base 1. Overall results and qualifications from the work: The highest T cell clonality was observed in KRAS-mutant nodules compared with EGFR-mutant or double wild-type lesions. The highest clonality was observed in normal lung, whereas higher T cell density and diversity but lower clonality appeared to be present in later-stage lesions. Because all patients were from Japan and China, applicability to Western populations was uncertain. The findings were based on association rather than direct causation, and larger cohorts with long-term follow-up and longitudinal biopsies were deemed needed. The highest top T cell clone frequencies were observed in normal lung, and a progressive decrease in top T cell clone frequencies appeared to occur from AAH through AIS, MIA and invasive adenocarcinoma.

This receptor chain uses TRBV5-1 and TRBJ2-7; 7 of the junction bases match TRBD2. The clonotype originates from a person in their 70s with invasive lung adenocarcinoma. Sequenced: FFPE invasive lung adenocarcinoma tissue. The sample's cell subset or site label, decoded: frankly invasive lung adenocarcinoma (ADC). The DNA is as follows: TGCGCCAGCAGTCCCACCTGGGACCGGGGGGTATACGAGCAGTACTTC. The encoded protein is CASSPTWDRGVYEQYF. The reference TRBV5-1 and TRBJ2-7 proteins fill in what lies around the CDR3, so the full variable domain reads KAGVTQTPRYLIKTRGQQVTLSCSPISGHRSVSWYQQTPGQGLQFLFEYFSETQRNKGNFPGRFSGRQFSNSRSEMNVSTLELGDSALYLCASSPTWDRGVYEQYFGPGTRLTVT.